The clone carrying this T cell receptor beta chain was counted between two and nine times. The authors prepared the TCRbeta library with unique molecular identifiers. Each CDR3 protein gets one entry after TCRdb re-called the PCR reads with MiXCR. The data contain 200,000 to 250,000 distinct CDR3 sequences, roughly 25% of them singletons. The data originate from a study of T-cell reconstitution after alpha-beta-depleted transplantation in children. CDR1 is SGHRS and CDR2 is YFSETQ in the germline V gene. CDR3 length equals 16 residues. After removal of 4 bases from V and 5 bases from J, the junction contained 13 bases not matched to a gene.

The chain uses TRBV5-1 and TRBJ2-5; 8 bases agree with TRBD1. Source: PBMCs, mostly from graft donor cells, taken 360 days after TCRalphabeta/CD19-depleted stem cell transplant. This receptor was identified in a female patient between 2 and 10 years old who had a stem cell transplant for congenital amegakaryocytic thrombocytopenia, so the T cells may come from the graft donor. CDR3 nucleotides: TGCGCCAGCAGCCGCTCCGGACAGGGAACTCCGGAGACCCAGTACTTC. Protein product: CASSRSGQGTPETQYF. Supplemented by reference TRBV5-1 and TRBJ2-5, the full variable domain reads KAGVTQTPRYLIKTRGQQVTLSCSPISGHRSVSWYQQTPGQGLQFLFEYFSETQRNKGNFPGRFSGRQFSNSRSEMNVSTLELGDSALYLCASSRSGQGTPETQYFGPGTRLLVL.